The 18 T cell receptor beta chains below come from one sample, sequenced in a study of blood T cell repertoires in COVID-19. This table comes from immunoSEQ multiplex PCR, and its TCRdb copy is limited to in-frame clones, with some not included. In the table there are about 180,000 clones, 70% to 90% of which are singletons. The sequencing sample was made of peripheral blood. The receptors come from a man in his fifties or sixties with acute or convalescent COVID-19.

V is TRBV28 and J is TRBJ1-2, with 9 bases lining up with TRBD1. The germline CDR1 and CDR2 sequences are MDHEN and SYDVKM. Trimming took 8 bases from V and 8 from J; bases not matched to a gene: 12. The CDR3 has 14 amino acids. CDR3 region: CASQRLQGAHGYTF. CDR3 coding DNA: TGTGCCAGCCAGAGACTACAGGGGGCGCACGGCTACACCTTC.

The chain combines TRBV5-1 with TRBJ2-7; 9 nucleotides align to TRBD1. The V gene's germline CDR1 is SGHRS and CDR2 YFSETQ. The CDR3 sequence is 13 residues long. With 3 bases clipped from V and 5 bases from J, the junction kept 3 bases outside the gene matches. As DNA, the CDR3 is TGCGCCAGCAGCTGGGACAGGGTCGACGAGCAGTACTTC. Its protein is CASSWDRVDEQYF.

The chain employs TRBV7-9 and TRBJ2-1; 8 bases align to TRBD2. CDR1 and CDR2 (germline): SEHNR, FQNEAQ (reference sequence). This CDR3 region has 17 residues. V was clipped by 4 bases and J by 5 bases; unmatched bases: 13. CDR3 residues: CASSSGVSGKFDNEQFF. In DNA, the CDR3 is TGTGCCAGCAGCTCCGGTGTTAGCGGGAAGTTCGACAATGAGCAGTTCTTC. The variable domain in full, with the rest retrieved from reference TRBV7-9 and TRBJ2-1, is DTGVSQNPRHKITKRGQNVTFRCDPISEHNRLYWYRQTLGQGPEFLTYFQNEAQLEKSRLLSDRFSAERPKGSFSTLEIQRTEQGDSAMYLCASSSGVSGKFDNEQFFGPGTRLTVL.

This clone was observed a single time. The chain uses TRBV6-2 or TRBV6-3 and TRBJ2-7, with a weak D call TRBD1 (6 bases). Germline V gene sequence: CDR1 MNHEY, CDR2 SVGEGT. V lost 2 bases and J lost 4, with 12 bases in between. The CDR3 consists of 14 residues. This CDR3 reads CASSYEAGVYEQYF. Here the CDR3 DNA reads TGTGCCAGCAGTTACGAAGCAGGGGTGTACGAGCAGTACTTC.

The chain couples TRBV5-1 to TRBJ1-1, with D unresolved. The CDR3 covers 16 residues. Trimming took 3 bases from V and 2 from J, leaving 17 bases between them. The V gene's germline CDR1 is SGHRS and CDR2 YFSETQ. This CDR3 reads CASSYLGSGSNTEAFF. The CDR3 coding sequence is TGCGCCAGCAGCTACCTTGGTTCAGGCTCCAACACTGAAGCTTTCTTT.

This chain connects TRBV28 to TRBJ1-3; perhaps TRBD1 as D (6 bases). The CDR3 spans 15 residues. The germline V gene has CDR1 MDHEN and CDR2 SYDVKM. V dropped 8 bases and J dropped 2 bases, with 16 bases sitting between them. This CDR3 reads CASSLGGQAGNTIYF. CDR3 sequence (DNA): TGTGCCAGCTCTTTGGGGGGGCAGGCTGGAAACACCATATATTTT.

The gene calls are TRBV28 and TRBJ2-2; D call uncertain. V shed 6 bases and J shed 2 bases, with 4 bases lying between them. Germline V gene lookup returns CDR1 MDHEN and CDR2 SYDVKM. The CDR3 extends over 12 amino acids. The CDR3 DNA reads as TGTGCCAGCAGGAGAAACACCGGGGAGCTGTTTTTT. It translates to CASRRNTGELFF.

The DNA of the CDR3 is TGTGCCAGCAGCTTAGGGGGACTAGGGTCCTACGAGCAGTACTTC. Translation gives CASSLGGLGSYEQYF. This chain links TRBV7-2 with TRBJ2-7, with 8 bases matching TRBD2. The CDR3 totals 15 residues. V lost 1 base to trimming and J lost 1 base; unmatched junction nucleotides: 3. Germline CDR1 is SGHTA and CDR2 is FQGNSA. Together with reference TRBV7-2 and TRBJ2-7, the CDR3 gives the full variable domain: GAGVSQSPSNKVTEKGKDVELRCDPISGHTALYWYRQSLGQGLEFLIYFQGNSAPDKSGLPSDRFSAERTGGSVSTLTIQRTQQEDSAVYLCASSLGGLGSYEQYFGPGTRLTVT.

The rearrangement links TRBV2 to TRBJ2-7, with 7 bases matching TRBD2. The CDR3 length is 17 residues. The germline V gene has CDR1 SNHLY and CDR2 FYNNEI. V was pared by 1 base and J by 5 bases, with 14 bases of the junction left unmatched. The CDR3, as DNA: TGTGCCAGCAGTGAAGTGGGGGGGATCCGACTCGGCAACGAGCAGTACTTC. Protein sequence: CASSEVGGIRLGNEQYF.

The rearrangement joins TRBV14 to TRBJ2-3; D remains unclear. Germline CDR1 reads SGHDN; CDR2 reads FVKESK. The CDR3 contains 13 residues. V was shortened by 0 bases and J by 5 bases, with 6 bases between the two germline ends. In DNA, the CDR3 is TGTGCCAGCAGCCAAGATCAGGAAGATACGCAGTATTTT. Its protein product is CASSQDQEDTQYF.

This clone was counted once. This chain connects TRBV7-2 to TRBJ2-3; TRBD1 might be the D (6 bases). Deletions cut 6 bases from V and 3 bases from J, with 10 bases between. Germline CDR1 SGHTA, CDR2 FQGNSA. This CDR3 has 13 residues. CDR3 coding DNA: TGTGCCAGCAGTCCACAGGGAACAGATACGCAGTATTTT. Amino acid sequence: CASSPQGTDTQYF.

This clone was recorded only once. This rearrangement joins TRBV5-4 to TRBJ1-1, with a weak D call TRBD1 (6 bases). CDR1 and CDR2 from the germline V gene are SGHNT and YYREEE (reference sequence). Trimming took 3 bases from V and 0 from J, leaving 12 bases between them. The length of the CDR3 is 15 residues. DNA of the CDR3: TGTGCCAGCAGCTCCGTGGGGGCTCTGAACACTGAAGCTTTCTTT. Residues: CASSSVGALNTEAFF. The variable domain in full, completed from reference TRBV5-4 and TRBJ1-1, reads ETGVTQSPTHLIKTRGQQVTLRCSSQSGHNTVSWYQQALGQGPQFIFQYYREEENGRGNFPPRFSGLQFPNYSSELNVNALELDDSALYLCASSSVGALNTEAFFGQGTRLTVV.

This clone was found once. This chain links TRBV7-2 with TRBJ2-7; D not resolved. The length of the CDR3 is 14 residues. Trimming cost V 5 bases and J 2 bases, with 13 bases left between them. The germline V gene has CDR1 SGHTA and CDR2 FQGNSA. The CDR3 loop reads CASSPFGGTYEQYF. The CDR3 DNA sequence: TGTGCCAGCAGCCCTTTTGGCGGAACCTACGAGCAGTACTTC. The full variable domain, its missing parts supplied by reference TRBV7-2 and TRBJ2-7, is GAGVSQSPSNKVTEKGKDVELRCDPISGHTALYWYRQSLGQGLEFLIYFQGNSAPDKSGLPSDRFSAERTGGSVSTLTIQRTQQEDSAVYLCASSPFGGTYEQYFGPGTRLTVT.

J is TRBJ2-7 and V is TRBV18, with TRBD2 identical over 9 bases. CDR3 length: 18 residues. Germline CDR1 is KGHSH and CDR2 is LQKENI. Trimming at V came to 2 bases and at J to 4 bases, leaving 15 bases not matched to a gene. In nucleotides, the CDR3 is TGTGCCAGCTCACCAGCGGGAAGTTTTGGCGGGAGGGGATACGAGCAGTACTTC. Encoded protein: CASSPAGSFGGRGYEQYF.

V is TRBV7-9 and J is TRBJ1-6; 7 nucleotides agree with TRBD1. Germline V gene data show CDR1 as SEHNR and CDR2 as FQNEAQ (reference sequence). The junction had 8 bases not matched to a gene; V was cut back by 4 bases and J by 14 bases. The CDR3 contains 13 residues. CDR3 residues: CASSSTGNLALHF. The CDR3, as DNA: TGTGCCAGCAGCTCGACAGGGAACCTAGCCCTCCACTTT.

The V gene is TRBV2, the J gene TRBJ2-7; 11 bases match TRBD1. CDR3 length: 14 residues. V shed 4 bases, J shed 4 bases, and the junction held 3 bases outside the gene matches. Germline lookup yields CDR1 SNHLY and CDR2 FYNNEI. CDR3 residues: CASSVGTGGYEQYF. Here the CDR3 DNA reads TGTGCCAGCAGTGTCGGGACAGGGGGGTACGAGCAGTACTTC. Supplemented by reference TRBV2 and TRBJ2-7, the full variable domain reads EPEVTQTPSHQVTQMGQEVILRCVPISNHLYFYWYRQILGQKVEFLVSFYNNEISEKSEIFDDQFSVERPDGSNFTLKIRSTKLEDSAMYFCASSVGTGGYEQYFGPGTRLTVT.

This sequence joins TRBV3-1 (or the pseudogene TRBV3-2) and TRBJ1-2; D is unresolved. The CDR3 is 16 amino acids. The germline V gene encodes CDR1 LGHDT and CDR2 YNNKEL (reference sequence). Trimming removed 4 bases from V and 2 bases from J, with 17 bases in between. The CDR3 DNA reads as TGTGCCAGCAGCCCTTGGGGTGGGAGTTCGAACTATGGCTACACCTTC. This gives the protein CASSPWGGSSNYGYTF.

This chain connects TRBV10-1 to TRBJ2-7, with 9 bases that match TRBD1. Germline V lookup: CDR1 WNHNN, CDR2 SYGVQD (reference sequence). The V and J ends lost 6 bases and 3 bases, in that order; junction bases with no gene match: 12. The CDR3 is made up of 16 amino acids. Here the CDR3 DNA reads TGCGCCAGCAGAACCGGGACAGGGAGGAAGGTCTACGAGCAGTACTTC. Its protein is CASRTGTGRKVYEQYF.